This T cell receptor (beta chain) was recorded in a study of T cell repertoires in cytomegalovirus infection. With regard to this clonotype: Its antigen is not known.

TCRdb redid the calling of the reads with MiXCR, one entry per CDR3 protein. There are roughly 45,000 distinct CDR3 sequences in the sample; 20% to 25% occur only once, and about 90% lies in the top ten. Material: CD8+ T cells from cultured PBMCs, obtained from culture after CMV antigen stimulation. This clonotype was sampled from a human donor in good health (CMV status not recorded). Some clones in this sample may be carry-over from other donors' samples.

The CDR3 DNA is TGTGCCAGCAGCTTAGAGACAGGCATCGCCTACAATGAGCAGTTCTTC. Its protein product is CASSLETGIAYNEQFF. This rearrangement joins TRBV11-3 to TRBJ2-1, with a weak D call TRBD1 (6 bases). The germline V gene has CDR1 SGHNT and CDR2 YENEEA. This CDR3 comprises 16 residues. V was cut by 0 bases and J by 2 bases, with 11 bases left in between.